This T cell receptor (beta chain) emerged from a study of siplizumab effects on memory and regulatory T cells. It was approximately 9.8 x 10^4 TCR templates that were assayed per sample. Sequencing used immunoSEQ multiplex PCR; TCRdb keeps in-frame clones, though not all of them. The sample records 90,000 to 95,000 clones, 95% to 97% being singletons. Overall study findings and caveats: Solely a minor proportion of alloreactive clones could be assigned to unstimulated subsets. On average, about 69% of mappable alloreactive CD4+ clones were Treg-derived under siplizumab, against 25% to 30% in controls. The diversity of naive T cells seemed greater than that of memory cells, and their alloresponse contribution seemed major.

Trimming cost V 3 bases and J 3 bases; bases outside gene matches: 8. This CDR3 comprises 15 residues. The germline V gene has CDR1 MNHNS and CDR2 SASEGT. Comment on this clone: Its antigen is not identified.

Sequenced: naive CD4+ T cells sorted from blood. This chain uses TRBV6-1 with TRBJ2-7, with TRBD2 matching over 7 bases. This clonotype originated in a human donor in good health. This CDR3 reads CASSDLRGVGYEQYF. For the CDR3, the DNA is TGTGCCAGCAGTGATCTTCGGGGGGTCGGCTACGAGCAGTACTTC.